The 13 T cell receptor beta chains below were found in one sample sequenced in a study of tumor-infiltrating lymphocytes in primary liver carcinoma. Bulk tissue was left unsorted, and RNA and DNA were co-extracted from 20-30 mg of it. A constant-region primer primed TCR beta cDNA synthesis from 450 to 550 ng of total RNA. It was through three nested multiplex PCR rounds of slightly modified ARM-PCR that TCR beta libraries arose. TRBV1-TRBV30 forward and Cbeta reverse primers drove the first two roughly 10-cycle rounds. TCRdb itself ran the multiplex PCR reads through MiXCR, one entry per CDR3 protein. The sample holds under 200,000 distinct CDR3 sequences; around four fifths are singletons and the top ten take 15% to 20%. The sample was tumor tissue from primary liver carcinoma. The receptor source for this set is a man aged 35 to 55 with primary liver carcinoma and hepatitis B virus infection.

About this clonotype itself: This may be a read error, as it is one base from a much larger clone. The V and J genes are TRBV24-1 and TRBJ2-3; no clear D. Per germline, CDR1 KGHDR and CDR2 SFDVKD. This CDR3 has 14 residues. CDR3 residues: CATGDLGPVDTQYF. The CDR3 nucleotides read TGTGCCACCGGTGATCTTGGCCCCGTGGATACGCAGTATTTT.

The sample holds one count of this clonotype. V gene TRBV6-1 combines with J gene TRBJ2-3; D remains unclear. In germline, CDR1 is MNHNS, CDR2 SASEGT. The CDR3 is 13 residues long. V was shortened by 8 bases and J by 6 bases, with 15 bases between the two germline ends. CDR3 coding DNA: TGTGCCAGCGGTAGGAAAAATGGGGATACGCAGTATTTT. This codes for CASGRKNGDTQYF.

As concerns this clonotype: Mismatch with germline at one junction end may stem from a read error. The CDR3 sequence is CACQDRNGKQFF. The CDR3 DNA reads TGTGCCTGTCAGGACAGAAATGGAAAACAGTTTTTT. The chain employs TRBV30 and TRBJ1-4, with D possibly being TRBD1 (6 bases). CDR3 length equals 12 residues. Germline V gives CDR1 GTSNPN, CDR2 SVGIG (reference sequence).

This rearrangement joins TRBV6-6 to TRBJ2-3, with 9 bases identical to TRBD2. The CDR3 is 16 amino acids. V shed 10 bases, J shed 1 base, and the junction held 12 bases outside the gene matches. Germline CDR1 reads MNHNY; CDR2 reads SVGAGI (reference sequence). In DNA, the CDR3 is TGTGCCACCCGACTAGCGGAAGGTCCTCGCACAGATACGCAGTATTTT. Translating it yields CATRLAEGPRTDTQYF.

As for this clonotype: This could be a read error, since a much larger clone is one nucleotide away. V gene TRBV28 combines with J gene TRBJ2-2; the match to TRBD1 covers 7 bases. The junction had 11 bases not matched to a gene; V was cut back by 7 bases and J by 3 bases. CDR1 and CDR2 (germline): MDHEN, SYDVKM. The CDR3 loop spans 16 amino acids. DNA of the CDR3: TGTGCCAGCAATTTCCCACAGGGGCCTTACACCGGGGAGCTGTTTTTT. This encodes CASNFPQGPYTGELFF.

The chain combines TRBV11-2 with TRBJ1-6; D unclear. With 5 bases removed from V and 17 bases from J, the gap between germline ends came to 16 bases. The CDR3 is 12 residues long. The V gene's germline CDR1 is SGHAT and CDR2 FQNNGV. As DNA, the CDR3 is TGTGCCAGCAGCCACTATGGCCCACCATTCCACTTT. Translating it yields CASSHYGPPFHF.

The V and J genes are TRBV12-3 or TRBV12-4 and TRBJ1-5; D remains unclear. V lost 3 bases, J lost 7 bases, and 13 bases lay in between. This CDR3 spans 14 amino acids. The CDR3, as DNA: TGTGCCAGCAGTTTTAGGGCGCCGGAGCAGCCCCAGCATTTT. This sequence encodes CASSFRAPEQPQHF.

With regard to this clonotype: Germline is not matched at one junction end, which may reflect a read error. The chain recombines TRBV11-1 with TRBJ2-3; perhaps TRBD2 as D (5 bases). This CDR3 has 15 amino acids. Germline V CDR1 and CDR2: SGHAT, FQDESV (reference sequence). DNA for the CDR3: TGTACCAGCAGTCTGCCGAGGGAGAGCAGAGATACGCAGTATTTT. This encodes CTSSLPRESRDTQYF.

The V and J genes are TRBV29-1 and TRBJ2-3; no definite D call. CDR3 length equals 11 residues. Germline V CDR1 and CDR2: SQVTM, ANQGSEA. The CDR3 nucleotides read TGCAGTGCGGCAAAGACAGATACGCAGTATTTT. Translation gives CSAAKTDTQYF.

The chain employs TRBV11-1 and TRBJ2-5; a weak D match, TRBD2 (5 bases). CDR3 length: 12 amino acids. The V and J ends lost 3 bases and 6 bases respectively, with 8 bases between them. Germline loops: CDR1 SGHAT, CDR2 FQDESV (reference sequence). The DNA for the CDR3 is TGTGCCAGCAGCTTTAGAGGGAAGACCCAGTACTTC. Its translation is CASSFRGKTQYF.

A word on this clonotype: This may come from a read error, since a much larger clone is one base off. The chain couples TRBV28 to TRBJ2-7; no clear D gene. The CDR3 totals 12 residues. Trimming left V 5 bases short and J 6 bases short, with 11 bases between. The germline V gene has CDR1 MDHEN and CDR2 SYDVKM. As DNA, the CDR3 is TGTGCCAGCAGTCTCCCATTCCTCGAGCAGTACTTC. Protein: CASSLPFLEQYF.

For this clonotype: At one boundary the junction diverges from the germline segment, which might be a read error. The chain is built from TRBV29-1 and TRBJ1-1; tentative D call: TRBD1 (5 bases). Germline assignment: CDR1 SQVTM and CDR2 ANQGSEA. The CDR3 extends over 15 amino acids. CDR3 region: CSVARGWGMNTETFF. The DNA of the CDR3 is TGCAGTGTTGCAAGGGGCTGGGGGATGAACACTGAAACTTTCTTT.

This clonotype was observed a handful of times. A much larger clone differs from this one at a single base, so this may be a read error. The chain combines TRBV25-1 with TRBJ2-7; tentatively, D is TRBD1 (6 bases). Germline loops: CDR1 MGHDK, CDR2 SYGVNS. The CDR3 runs to 13 residues. DNA for the CDR3: TGTGCCAGGAGTGAAGGGGGCTCCTACGAGCAGTACTTC. Residues: CARSEGGSYEQYF.